These 14 T cell receptor beta chains came from one sample sequenced in a study of T cell responses to AZD1222 COVID-19 vaccine. Assay used: immunoSEQ multiplex PCR; TCRdb lists only in-frame clones, some missing. This sample has more than 55,000 clones; 60% to 85% occur once, and the top ten carry less than 4.5%. The specimen comprised peripheral blood, sampled 28 days after the second AZD1222 dose. These TCRs come from an adult who received the AZD1222 COVID-19 vaccine.

V usage is TRBV28 and J usage is TRBJ1-5; the D gene is possibly TRBD1 (6 bases). Trimming shortened V by 7 bases and J by 2 bases, and 21 bases separated the two germline ends. The CDR3 extends over 17 amino acids. CDR1 and CDR2 from the germline V gene are MDHEN and SYDVKM. This CDR3 is CASTQVPSGEGNQPQHF. The CDR3 DNA reads as TGTGCCAGCACTCAAGTCCCATCAGGGGAGGGCAATCAGCCCCAGCATTTT.

The chain combines TRBV7-8 with TRBJ1-2, with 12 positions matching TRBD1. The CDR3 extends over 15 amino acids. Germline-derived CDR1 and CDR2 are SGHVS and FQNEAQ. The trim removed 4 bases at V and 4 bases at J, leaving 4 bases unmatched. The CDR3, as DNA: TGTGCCAGCAGCTGGACGGGACAGGGGGCCTATGGCTACACCTTC. It translates to CASSWTGQGAYGYTF.

V is TRBV10-2 and J is TRBJ2-2; 11 positions agree with TRBD2. V gave up 6 bases and J gave up 4 bases; unmatched junction bases: 1. This CDR3 has 14 amino acids. Germline CDR1 reads WSHSY; CDR2 reads SAAADI. CDR3 residues: CASRTSGVTGELFF. The CDR3 DNA is TGCGCCAGCAGGACTAGCGGGGTCACCGGGGAGCTGTTTTTT.

The rearrangement uses TRBV5-1 and TRBJ2-1, with 8 bases identical to TRBD2. Losses at the gene ends were 4 bases for V and 0 bases for J; bases not matched to a gene: 6. This CDR3 is 16 amino acids long. Germline CDR1 SGHRS, CDR2 YFSETQ. CDR3 protein: CASSQSGGSSYNEQFF. For the CDR3, the DNA is TGCGCCAGCAGCCAGAGCGGGGGCAGCTCCTACAATGAGCAGTTCTTC.

This chain joins TRBV7-8 and TRBJ1-1, with D possibly TRBD1 on 5 matching bases. Trimming pared 4 bases from V and 9 bases from J, leaving 15 bases between. From germline, CDR1 is SGHVS and CDR2 FQNEAQ. This CDR3 has 13 amino acids. As DNA, the CDR3 is TGTGCCAGCAGCTCGGACATTTTCGGGCAAGCTTTCTTT. This codes for CASSSDIFGQAFF.

The chain couples TRBV19 to TRBJ2-1; 9 bases agree with TRBD1. Germline CDR1 LNHDA, CDR2 SQIVND (reference sequence). CDR3 length: 15 amino acids. J gave up 4 bases and V 4 bases, and 5 bases lay outside the gene matches. Here the CDR3 reads CASSTRTGAYNEQFF. In DNA, the CDR3 is TGTGCCAGTAGTACCCGGACAGGGGCTTACAATGAGCAGTTCTTC.

This clone was counted a few times. The chain is built from TRBV6-5 and TRBJ1-6; maybe TRBD1 (5 bases). Per germline, CDR1 MNHEY and CDR2 SVGAGI. Trimming left V 0 bases short and J 6 bases short, with 12 bases between. The CDR3 covers 16 residues. This chain's CDR3 is CASSYSVAGINSPLHF. Written as DNA, the CDR3 is TGTGCCAGCAGTTACTCGGTGGCAGGGATTAATTCACCCCTCCACTTT.

In this sample, this clone turned up once. The rearrangement links TRBV18 to TRBJ1-1; D possibly corresponds to TRBD1 (6 bases). V was clipped by 7 bases and J by 2 bases, with 14 bases between them. Germline CDR1 and CDR2: KGHSH and LQKENI. There are 14 residues in the CDR3. The CDR3 DNA sequence: TGTGCCAGCTTCCAACAGGGATTCAACACTGAAGCTTTCTTT. Protein sequence: CASFQQGFNTEAFF.

J is TRBJ1-2 and V is TRBV6-5; TRBD1 might be the D (6 bases). The germline V gene encodes CDR1 MNHEY and CDR2 SVGAGI. The CDR3 sequence is 12 residues long. Trimming shortened V by 6 bases and J by 8 bases, and 13 bases separated the two germline ends. CDR3 sequence (DNA): TGTGCCAGCAGGCCAGGGGAGACGGGCTACACCTTC. It is translated as CASRPGETGYTF.

The V and J genes are TRBV20-1 and TRBJ1-3; D is unclear. The CDR3 totals 11 residues. CDR1 and CDR2 from the germline V gene are DFQATT and SNEGSKA (reference sequence). The germline V and J ends were trimmed by 7 bases and 9 bases, with 13 bases remaining between them. CDR3 nucleotide sequence: TGCAGTGGGGAGTTGTGGGGCACCATATATTTT. Amino acids: CSGELWGTIYF.

The chain combines TRBV5-1 with TRBJ1-1; TRBD1 matches 10 bases. Trimming took 4 bases from V and 4 from J; bases not matched to a gene: 7. Per the germline V gene, CDR1 is SGHRS and CDR2 is YFSETQ. The CDR3 contains 15 residues. The DNA of the CDR3 is TGCGCCAGCAGCGGGACAGGGGATGGAATCACTGAAGCTTTCTTT. Translating gives CASSGTGDGITEAFF.

This clone was seen a handful of times. The rearrangement joins TRBV6-5 to TRBJ1-6; no clear D. Per the germline V gene, CDR1 is MNHEY and CDR2 is SVGAGI. This CDR3 has 16 residues. Trimming pared 2 bases from V and 7 bases from J, leaving 15 bases between. This CDR3 is CASSYGHSPSNSPLHF. The CDR3 bases are TGTGCCAGCAGTTACGGGCACTCCCCATCCAATTCACCCCTCCACTTT.

V usage is TRBV6-5 and J usage is TRBJ1-4; D ambiguous. V lost 7 bases and J lost 4, with 10 bases in between. The CDR3 consists of 13 residues. Germline assignment: CDR1 MNHEY and CDR2 SVGAGI. This CDR3 reads CASKGRGNEKLFF. The CDR3 nucleotides are TGTGCCAGCAAAGGACGGGGTAATGAAAAACTGTTTTTT.

This clone turned up a few times. The chain couples TRBV30 to TRBJ1-5; 9 bases line up with TRBD1. The V and J ends lost 3 bases and 2 bases, in that order; junction bases with no gene match: 2. The length of the CDR3 is 14 residues. The germline V gene encodes CDR1 GTSNPN and CDR2 SVGIG (reference sequence). The DNA for the CDR3 is TGTGCCTGGAGCAGGACAGGGGGCAATCAGCCCCAGCATTTT. Protein: CAWSRTGGNQPQHF.